This T cell receptor (beta chain) was obtained from a study of cytomegalovirus exposure and HLA in healthy donors (TCRdb year 2017). A note on the overall study: An earlier analysis of roughly 500 of the donors reported over 250 Gb of sequence data and 117 million unique TCR beta sequences obtained from 150 million to 200 million T cells. Besides the first cohort of roughly 660 subjects, a separate validation cohort made up of some 110 different subjects was used. Class I and class II HLA loci were covered by the typing at four-digit resolution. In a later analysis, previously published TCR beta repertoires from roughly 710 donors were re-analyzed and high-resolution HLA genotyping was added so that TCR occurrence patterns could be studied. Roughly five DR-DQ haplotypes were handled as single units for association and clustering, since linkage in the cohort was strong. The study used immunosequencing to profile the T cell repertoires of several hundred subjects and linked those repertoires to cytomegalovirus serostatus. In the later analysis, no new phenotypic data were used to find candidate immune exposures; instead, reliance was placed on TCR beta sequences and their occurrence across donors. An earlier analysis of 587 of the donors used high-throughput TCR beta sequencing to judge whether each TCR beta V gene segment behaved as functional or pseudogenic. Of the roughly 400 genotyped donors, around 81% fell in the genetic ancestry cluster associated with self-reported Caucasian donors. Every repertoire in the discovery cohort had been generated on one and the same sequencing platform. Typing coverage differed by locus: A, B, C, DRB1 and DQB1 were typed in roughly 620-630 donors, DQA1 in 500 to 550, DPA1 in approximately 610, and DPB1 in 472. Alongside the repertoire data, information on donor age, sex, ethnicity and CMV serostatus was compiled. On average, 235,054 unique TCR beta nucleotide sequences were sequenced per donor among 398 genotyped donors of the cohort, with around 19% of those sequences being non-productive. High-throughput TCR immunosequencing, statistical association of individual TCRs with disease status, and machine learning were combined to predict cytomegalovirus infection status. Genome-wide SNP genotypes for about three fifths of the roughly 670 donors were used in a later genetic analysis, which treated that subset as a discovery cohort. The study was designed to test whether signatures of past pathogen exposure could be identified by cataloging public T cell receptors. Roughly 300 gigabases of sequencing data and approximately 92 million unique TCR sequences made up an early release that covered several hundred HLA-typed donors.

Inclusive of the bounding cysteine and phenylalanine, the CDR3 is 12 residues long. Only the CDR3 DNA is retained, 36 bases long and in frame from the first base. CDR1 and CDR2, looked up from the germline V gene (reference sequence), are MNHEY and SMNVEV. Between the V and J ends, shortened by 0 bases and 9 bases respectively, the junction contains 8 bases. Receptor libraries were prepared by the immunoSEQ multiplex PCR assay. For the multiplex PCR, a mixture combining 60 forward primers for TCR Vbeta segments and 13 reverse primers for TCR Jbeta segments was used. Amplification of the CDR3 region of rearranged TCR beta genes was performed with a multiplex PCR assay on genomic DNA. The amplified TCR beta libraries were sequenced on the Illumina HiSeq System as 87-base-pair reads. On the authors' methods: A later analysis counted approximately 76 million unique TCR beta chains across the 650 to 800 repertoires, and approximately 11 million of these chains were shared by at least two donors. Raw reads were error-corrected and collapsed into unique sequences by a nearest-neighbor algorithm in which closely related sequences were merged to remove PCR and sequencing errors. To assign V, D and J gene segments, CDR3 sequences were aligned to IMGT reference sequences. For a sequence to be retained, a match of at least six nucleotides was required to both a V gene segment and a J gene segment. Rearrangements were called productive when the CDR3 lacked stop codons and stayed in frame with V and J; all others were non-productive. CDR3 was defined according to IMGT convention as the region running from the second conserved V-encoded cysteine to the conserved J-encoded phenylalanine. The earlier analysis of a few hundred of the donors excluded sequences that lacked an unambiguous match to a single V gene segment. In an earlier analysis of some 590 of the donors, V segments were called functional above 56.7% productive rearrangements and were called segregating when the between-donor standard deviation exceeded 5%. A statistical classification framework was built for diagnosing cytomegalovirus status from the catalog of TCR beta chain sequences. A later analysis assigned V and J genes by comparing TCR nucleotide sequences with IMGT/GENE-DB human TR gene sequences. The TCRdist pipeline was used in a later analysis to assign CDR3 sequences and most-parsimonious VDJ recombination scenarios. In a later analysis, each TCR beta chain was defined by its CDR3 amino acid sequence together with its V-gene family, and reads lacking a unique V-gene family were excluded. As a way to deal with suspected cross-contamination and a sequencing artifact, a later analysis dropped 592 nucleotide sequences that were highly shared and had low generation probability. In a later analysis, a clonal expansion index was calculated for each public chain from normalized within-repertoire ranks of inferred template counts. A later analysis computed generation probabilities with a VDJ recombination model fitted to out-of-frame rearrangements, and checked the results against IGoR. In a later analysis, hypergeometric tests were used to score TCR-TCR, TCR-HLA and TCR-CMV co-occurrence, with a repertoire-size bias correction applied to TCR pairs. To estimate false discovery rates, a later analysis permuted the HLA or CMV assignments 20 times. A later analysis grouped co-occurring TCRs with DBSCAN, adding TCRdist sequence similarity when clustering within HLA-allele-positive subsets. Repertoires with fewer than 30,000 or more than 120,000 public chains were left out of co-occurrence clustering, as were about five repertoires with anomalous nucleotide sharing. TCRdb took this table from immuneACCESS and kept in-frame rearrangements with V and J called. Such tables lack part of the clones; where checked against another copy, unresolved V genes explain under half of the gap, and the rest is unexplained. V and J calls and clone size are those listed in that table; D and trimming were worked out from the DNA. This sample gives some 120,000 clones in total; 83% of them show up just once. The ten most abundant clones make up roughly 4% of the sample.

On this clone itself: The antigen it recognizes is unknown. No base quality values were provided; no much bigger clone lies one nucleotide off.

The study at large found these results: A later analysis found that HLA-associated TCR beta chains were more clonally expanded and had lower generation probabilities than equally common non-associated chains. The authors suggested that the approach could potentially be extended to other disease states and immunological phenotypes. The only immune exposure information available for the cohort was CMV serostatus. In a later analysis, TCR association rates were found to vary across HLA loci, with the most associated TCRs seen for DRB1 alleles and the fewest for HLA-C alleles. The classifier was reported to diagnose cytomegalovirus status with high specificity and sensitivity in both the original and validation cohorts. Presence/absence analyses assumed roughly uniform sequencing depth across donors, an assumption that may not hold. A further reported finding was that TCR beta sequences accurately predicted the HLA-A and HLA-B alleles for most subjects in the first cohort. Across donors, most TCR sequences were observed very rarely, whereas some public TCRs were present in many individuals. Strong co-occurrence of HLA alleles, especially DR and DQ, made assigning TCR associations to individual alleles difficult. Because HLA typing was unavailable for some donors at each locus, only the typed subset was used in association tests. At a false discovery rate of 0.05, a later analysis linked around 15,000 TCR beta sequences to specific HLA alleles. Some IMGT-functional V segments, including TRBV6-2 and TRBV6-3, could not be told apart with the 87-base-pair reads, so those segments were excluded. Because counts were too low, about 17 rarely observed V segments, including chromosome 9 orphons, were excluded from the earlier analysis of some 540 of the donors. In an earlier analysis of 587 of the donors, most TCR beta V segments appeared in productive rearrangements about 87% or about 30% of the time, broadly matching IMGT annotations. The cohort was sequenced for TCR beta chains only, and without alpha or paired-chain data the features that could be detected were limited. In a later genetic analysis, fewer N-insertions in productive TCRs were reported among donors in an Asian-associated ancestry cluster than the roughly 700-donor mean. In vitro tests confirmed that a few of the cytomegalovirus-associated TCR beta chains recognize cytomegalovirus antigens. In a later analysis, several top co-occurrence clusters were reported to appear linked to parvovirus B19, influenza, CMV and Epstein-Barr virus. The sequencing pipeline was judged likely to have produced a cluster of highly shared sequence variants as a technical artifact. Linkage disequilibrium might explain the correlated functional status among segregating V segments, but an unknown experimental factor could not be ruled out. A later analysis found that most CMV-associated TCR beta chains appeared HLA-restricted, with HLA associations seemingly driven largely by CMV exposure. V-gene and J-gene trimming of TCR beta chains was associated with a missense DCLRE1C variant in a later genetic analysis, and the association was replicated in an independent cohort. In the study, around 150 TCR beta chains were listed as associated with cytomegalovirus.

The cohort consisted of some 670 healthy bone marrow donors. At the time of sampling, all cohort members were nominally healthy, though unrecorded immune exposures were likely present. The donor tested CMV seropositive, placing the donor among the roughly 270 seropositive members of the cohort. Every donor gave a peripheral blood sample, and the peripheral blood mononuclear cells from that sample were used for TCR beta sequencing. Genomic DNA extraction from the blood cell samples was performed with the Qiagen DNeasy Blood Extraction Kit. The sequence was collected from a woman between 40 and 55 years old in good health and CMV-seropositive. The rearranged chain carries TRBV27 and TRBJ1-1; TRBD1 is a possible D gene, resting on 5 matching bases. Sequenced material: PBMCs. The CDR3 loop reads CASSLSAGQAFF. The sequenced DNA is TGTGCCAGCAGTTTATCGGCAGGGCAAGCTTTCTTT.